These 14 T cell receptor beta chains originate from one sample sequenced in a study of T cell responses to AZD1222 COVID-19 vaccine. The data were produced by immunoSEQ multiplex PCR, yet TCRdb's version contains in-frame clones alone and is incomplete. The sample has a few hundred thousand clones, over 90% seen once. This sample comprised peripheral blood, obtained on day 0 of AZD1222 vaccination. The receptors were sampled from an adult in good health.

This clone appeared a few times. CDR3 DNA sequence: TGTGCCAGCAGTGGTATTCGACAGGGTGCCTACGAGCAGTACTTC. This codes for CASSGIRQGAYEQYF. The chain combines TRBV2 with TRBJ2-7; 7 bases are a match to TRBD1. V was pared by 4 bases and J by 2 bases, with 8 bases of the junction left unmatched. Germline CDR1 is SNHLY and CDR2 is FYNNEI. There are 15 residues in the CDR3.

This clone was observed a few times. V usage is TRBV28 and J usage is TRBJ2-7; 10 positions agree with TRBD1. Germline CDR1 and CDR2: MDHEN and SYDVKM. V lost 7 bases, J lost 7 bases, and 16 bases stayed unmatched. The CDR3 spans 16 residues. The CDR3 sequence is CASISPYGTGEREQYF. In DNA, the CDR3 is TGTGCCAGCATTTCGCCCTATGGGACAGGGGAGCGGGAGCAGTACTTC.

The chain joins TRBV2 to TRBJ1-2; the D is unclear. Germline CDR1 is SNHLY and CDR2 is FYNNEI. Trimming pared 2 bases from V and 8 bases from J, leaving 12 bases between. This CDR3 is built from 13 residues. The CDR3 nucleotides are TGTGCCAGCAGTGAAACCCAGCGTGGAGGCTACACCTTC. Translation gives CASSETQRGGYTF.

The J gene is TRBJ1-4, the V gene TRBV11-2; D unclear. CDR1 is SGHAT and CDR2 is FQNNGV in the germline V gene. V lost 4 bases and J 9 bases, leaving 18 bases between the germline ends. The CDR3 runs 15 residues. CDR3 nucleotide sequence: TGTGCCAGCAGCTCCCCGAGTGGGAGTATGAAAAAACTGTTTTTT. Its translation is CASSSPSGSMKKLFF.

The chain employs TRBV2 and TRBJ1-1; D remains ambiguous. CDR1 is SNHLY, CDR2 FYNNEI, per germline. V lost 5 bases, J lost 1 base, and 14 bases lay in between. The CDR3 runs 15 residues. CDR3 sequence: CASSPEVGRNTEAFF. CDR3 sequence (DNA): TGTGCCAGCAGTCCCGAGGTAGGGCGGAACACTGAAGCTTTCTTT.

The V and J genes are TRBV19 and TRBJ2-6, with 9 nucleotides matching TRBD1. From germline, CDR1 is LNHDA and CDR2 SQIVND (reference sequence). The CDR3 spans 17 residues. J gave up 1 base and V 1 base, and 2 bases lay outside the gene matches. Here the CDR3 DNA reads TGTGCCAGTAGTATAGGGACAGGGGTTTCTGGGGCCAACGTCCTGACTTTC. The encoded protein is CASSIGTGVSGANVLTF.

The rearrangement joins TRBV2 to TRBJ1-6; D perhaps matches TRBD1 (6 bases). Trimming shortened V by 4 bases and J by 8 bases, and 12 bases separated the two germline ends. Germline lookup yields CDR1 SNHLY and CDR2 FYNNEI. This CDR3 comprises 14 residues. Here the CDR3 reads CASSVSTGDSPLHF. In DNA, the CDR3 is TGTGCCAGCAGTGTGTCGACAGGCGATTCACCCCTCCACTTT.

The chain recombines TRBV28 with TRBJ2-3; unclear D gene. Germline CDR1 is MDHEN and CDR2 is SYDVKM. Trimming left V 1 base short and J 4 bases short, with 9 bases between. This CDR3 contains 14 residues. The CDR3 DNA sequence: TGTGCCAGCAGTTTATTGGCAAGCTCAGATACGCAGTATTTT. Amino acids: CASSLLASSDTQYF.

The chain joins TRBV2 to TRBJ2-2; TRBD2 aligns across 13 bases. Unmatched junction bases numbered 4, after V lost 7 bases and J lost 2 bases. The CDR3 has 16 amino acids. Germline V gene lookup returns CDR1 SNHLY and CDR2 FYNNEI. The CDR3 region is CASKRTSGGNTGELFF. CDR3 DNA sequence: TGTGCCAGCAAACGGACTAGCGGGGGCAACACCGGGGAGCTGTTTTTT.

This sequence joins TRBV19 and TRBJ2-3; 8 bases align to TRBD1. The CDR3 runs 14 residues. Germline V gene sequence: CDR1 LNHDA, CDR2 SQIVND (reference sequence). The V and J ends lost 5 bases and 2 bases, in that order; junction bases with no gene match: 3. The CDR3 region is CASSSTGVTDTQYF. The CDR3 DNA is TGTGCCAGTAGTTCGACAGGGGTCACAGATACGCAGTATTTT.

The genes are TRBV7-9 and TRBJ2-2; D unresolved. Germline loops: CDR1 SEHNR, CDR2 FQNEAQ (reference sequence). Trimming stripped 5 bases from V and 1 base from J, with 14 bases between. The CDR3 has 16 residues. CDR3 residues: CASSPPLAKNTGELFF. The CDR3, as DNA: TGTGCCAGCAGCCCGCCCCTGGCCAAGAACACCGGGGAGCTGTTTTTT.

V is TRBV13 and J is TRBJ1-2, with D perhaps matching TRBD1 (6 bases). The germline gives CDR1 PRHDT, CDR2 FYEKMQ (reference sequence). This CDR3 has 14 residues. Trimming removed 5 bases at V and 4 bases at J, with 14 bases between. Written as DNA, the CDR3 is TGTGCCAGCAGCCGCAACAGGGTGGGCTATGGCTACACCTTC. Protein product: CASSRNRVGYGYTF.

J is TRBJ1-3 and V is TRBV19; 7 bases fit TRBD1. The germline CDR1 and CDR2 sequences are LNHDA and SQIVND (reference sequence). J lost 2 bases, V lost 5 bases, and 3 bases had no gene match. CDR3 length equals 14 residues. The CDR3 sequence is CASSSRGTGNTIYF. In DNA, the CDR3 is TGTGCCAGTAGTTCCAGGGGGACTGGAAACACCATATATTTT.

This clone was observed once. CDR3 in amino acids: CASSATPVSREAFF. For the CDR3, the DNA is TGTGCCAGTAGTGCGACACCCGTATCCCGGGAAGCTTTCTTT. This chain joins TRBV19 and TRBJ1-1; D is uncertain. CDR3 size: 14 residues. V was shortened by 5 bases and J by 8 bases, with 18 bases between the two germline ends. The germline V gene has CDR1 LNHDA and CDR2 SQIVND (reference sequence).